This T cell receptor (beta chain) was identified in a study of OX40 agonist ivuxolimab in advanced cancers. This table comes from immunoSEQ multiplex PCR, and its TCRdb copy is limited to in-frame clones, with some not included. Of about 98,000 clones in the sample, approximately 88% were seen once. As to this clone: What it binds is unknown.

The study's findings and limits: The 0.1-3.0 mg/kg partial responders had among the lowest clonal expansion. CD4+ and CD8+ T cells in blood underwent clonal expansion by week 6 at 0.1 to 3.0 mg/kg. Antigen specificity was not determined for the expanded peripheral T cells.

From germline, CDR1 is SGHKS and CDR2 YYEKEE (reference sequence). CDR3 length: 13 amino acids. V shed 0 bases and J shed 2 bases, with 4 bases lying between them. The TCR sequence derives from an adult with an advanced solid tumor such as melanoma, head and neck, liver or kidney cancer. Sample: CD4+ or CD8+ T cells sorted from blood, taken in a trial of the OX40 agonist ivuxolimab. This chain links TRBV5-5 with TRBJ2-3, with D hard to call. This chain's CDR3 is CASSLGNTDTQYF. The CDR3 DNA follows: TGTGCCAGCAGCTTGGGGAACACAGATACGCAGTATTTT.